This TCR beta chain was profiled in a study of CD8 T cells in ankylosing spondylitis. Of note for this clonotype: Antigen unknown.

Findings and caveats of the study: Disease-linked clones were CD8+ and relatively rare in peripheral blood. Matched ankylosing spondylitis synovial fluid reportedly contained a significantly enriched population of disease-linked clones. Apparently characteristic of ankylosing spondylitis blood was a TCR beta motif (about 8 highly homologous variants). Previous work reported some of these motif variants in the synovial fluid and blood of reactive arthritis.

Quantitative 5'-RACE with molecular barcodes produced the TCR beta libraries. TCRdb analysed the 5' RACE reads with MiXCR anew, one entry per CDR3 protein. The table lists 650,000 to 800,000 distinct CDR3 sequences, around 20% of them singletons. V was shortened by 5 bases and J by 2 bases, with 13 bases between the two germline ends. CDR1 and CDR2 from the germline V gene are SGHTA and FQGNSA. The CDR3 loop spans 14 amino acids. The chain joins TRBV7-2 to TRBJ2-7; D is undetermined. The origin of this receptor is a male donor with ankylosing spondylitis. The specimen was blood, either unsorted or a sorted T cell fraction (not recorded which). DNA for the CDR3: TGTGCCAGCAGCCCACTAACAGAAACCTACGAGCAGTACTTC. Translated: CASSPLTETYEQYF.